This TCR beta chain derives from a study of shared clonotypes between healthy human individuals. Study-level points and caveats: A few donors showed sharing of around 5% of naive CD4 clonotypes. Compared with memory subsets, naive subsets generally had larger estimated richness.

The sorted-subset replicate PCRs were given around 200 ng DNA, which is around 29,000 T cell genomes. The assay was immunoSEQ multiplex PCR, and TCRdb's table has in-frame clones only and misses some. The sample shows some 2,100,000 clones, approximately 95% of them seen only once. In the case of this clone: Its antigen is not known.

The CDR3 is 14 amino acids. CDR1 and CDR2 (germline): MNHNY, SVGAGI (reference sequence). The trim removed 3 bases at V and 2 bases at J, leaving 4 bases unmatched. It was into CD45RA+ naive and CD45RA-negative memory subsets that the CD4+ cells were split. The sequence came from a young man in good health. The chain carries TRBV6-6 and TRBJ2-7; 7 nucleotides match TRBD1. Specimen: naive CD4+ T cells sorted from blood. Subset here: CD45RA+ positively selected. The CDR3 sequence: CASSYWTGTYEQYF. In nucleotides, the CDR3 is TGTGCCAGCAGTTATTGGACAGGCACCTACGAGCAGTACTTC.